This is a list of T cell receptor beta chains from one sample in a study of T cell responses to AZD1222 COVID-19 vaccine. Sequenced by immunoSEQ multiplex PCR; TCRdb stores in-frame clones only, minus some. The sample consists of around 130,000 clones, around nine tenths of them appearing once. The sample here was peripheral blood, taken 28 days after the second AZD1222 dose. These TCRs come from an adult who received the AZD1222 COVID-19 vaccine. CDR3s include the opening cysteine and the closing phenylalanine or tryptophan. D genes are given only for firm matches. The size of a clone is reported for some rows only, either as once, few or many, or as a class for expanded clones.

>NA|TRBJ1-5|NA|TRBV3-1/TRBV3-2
TGTGCCAGCAGCCAAGACACCATCCAGCCCCAGCATTTT
CASSQDTIQPQHF
>TRBD2|TRBJ2-3|NA|TRBV6-2/TRBV6-3
TGTGCCAGCAGTTCCCTCCCTCCGGGACTAGCGGATACGCAGTATTTT
CASSSLPPGLADTQYF
>TRBD2|TRBJ2-2|once|TRBV6-5
TGTGCCAGCAGTTCCCGGGGAGGGGTCACCGGGGAGCTGTTTTTT
CASSSRGGVTGELFF
>NA|TRBJ2-2|once|TRBV5-6
TGTGCCAGCAGCTTGGTTTCCGGGTACGGGGAGCTGTTTTTT
CASSLVSGYGELFF
>NA|TRBJ2-6|NA|TRBV28
TGTGCCAGCACCATAGGAAACTCTGGGGCCAACGTCCTGACTTTC
CASTIGNSGANVLTF
>NA|TRBJ2-1|NA|TRBV7-2
TGTGCCAGCAGGAGGGGCGGCTCCTACAATGAGCAGTTCTTC
CASRRGGSYNEQFF
>TRBD1|TRBJ1-5|NA|TRBV19
TGTGCCAGTAGTTTCGGACAGGCCAATCAGCCCCAGCATTTT
CASSFGQANQPQHF
>TRBD1|TRBJ2-5|NA|TRBV7-3
TGTGCCAGCAGCTTATCTGGGACAGTACAAGAGACCCAGTACTTC
CASSLSGTVQETQYF
>NA|TRBJ2-2|NA|TRBV24-1
TGTGCCACCAGTCTTGCTGGGGGCACCGGGGAGCTGTTTTTT
CATSLAGGTGELFF
>TRBD2|TRBJ2-2|NA|TRBV7-2
TGTGCCAGCAGCTTCGCGGCGGGGGGGGCCGGGGAGCTGTTTTTT
CASSFAAGGAGELFF
>NA|TRBJ1-6|NA|TRBV3-1/TRBV3-2
TGTGCCAGCAGCCAAGGATTAAATTCACCCCTCCACTTT
CASSQGLNSPLHF
>NA|TRBJ2-2|NA|TRBV5-5
TGTGCCAGCAGCTTGAGAGGGGCCGGGGAGCTGTTTTTT
CASSLRGAGELFF
>TRBD1|TRBJ1-4|NA|TRBV7-2
TGTGCCAGCAGCGTACGACAGGGCGTGGACGAAAAACTGTTTTTT
CASSVRQGVDEKLFF
>NA|TRBJ1-1|NA|TRBV19
TGTGCCACTCAATCAGGGCAGACGATGAACACTGAAGCTTTCTTT
CATQSGQTMNTEAFF
>NA|TRBJ1-1|NA|TRBV9
TGTGCCAGCAGCCCCGAGATGAACACTGAAGCTTTCTTT
CASSPEMNTEAFF
>NA|TRBJ1-5|NA|TRBV3-1/TRBV3-2
TGTGCCAGCAGCCGCGGGCAGGGCCTCAATCAGCCCCAGCATTTT
CASSRGQGLNQPQHF
>TRBD1|TRBJ1-2|NA|TRBV7-2
TGTGCCAGCAGCTCCGGACAGGGGGCGAGAGGCTACACCTTC
CASSSGQGARGYTF
>NA|TRBJ2-5|NA|TRBV7-9
TGTGCCAGCAGCTTAGCCAGAGAGACCCAGTACTTC
CASSLARETQYF
>NA|TRBJ1-4|NA|TRBV4-1
TGCGCCAGCAGCCAAGAGTCCCCAGGGACGGCTGAAAAACTGTTTTTT
CASSQESPGTAEKLFF
>NA|TRBJ2-7|NA|TRBV6-5
TGTGCCAGCAGACGCGTCCGGGACGGAGCCTACGAGCAGTACTTC
CASRRVRDGAYEQYF
>NA|TRBJ1-2|NA|TRBV18
TGTGCCAGCTCACCTGCGTCGGAGGGCTACACCTTC
CASSPASEGYTF
>NA|TRBJ2-2|many|TRBV7-9
TGTGCCAGCACCCCCCCCACGAGGAACACCGGGGAGCTGTTTTTT
CASTPPTRNTGELFF
>NA|TRBJ1-5|NA|TRBV12-3/TRBV12-4
TGTGCCAGCAGTTTAGGGCCGCCCCAGCATTTT
CASSLGPPQHF
>NA|TRBJ1-2|NA|TRBV3-1/TRBV3-2
TGTGCCAGCAGCCAAGGGACGGAACCTTATGGCTACACCTTC
CASSQGTEPYGYTF
>NA|TRBJ1-2|NA|TRBV6-2/TRBV6-3
TGTGCCAGCAGTCCCGGGGGGGACTATGGCTACACCTTC
CASSPGGDYGYTF
>NA|TRBJ1-1|NA|TRBV12-3/TRBV12-4
TGTGCCAGCAGATTGACGGGGAACACTGAAGCTTTCTTT
CASRLTGNTEAFF
>NA|TRBJ1-2|few|TRBV11-3
TGTGCCAGCAGCTTAGCAGGGAATAACTATGGCTACACCTTC
CASSLAGNNYGYTF
>TRBD1|TRBJ1-4|NA|TRBV7-9
TGTGCCAGCAGCTCATCGGCGGGACAGACTAATGAAAAACTGTTTTTT
CASSSSAGQTNEKLFF
>NA|TRBJ1-5|NA|TRBV6-2/TRBV6-3
TGTGCCAGCAGTTACGAGGATTATCAGCCCCAGCATTTT
CASSYEDYQPQHF
>NA|TRBJ1-6|NA|TRBV19
TGTGCCAGTAGTTGGCGGGATTCACCCCTCCACTTT
CASSWRDSPLHF
>NA|TRBJ1-6|once|TRBV10-3
TGTGCCATCAGTGAGAATGGACAGAGGAATTCACCCCTCCACTTT
CAISENGQRNSPLHF